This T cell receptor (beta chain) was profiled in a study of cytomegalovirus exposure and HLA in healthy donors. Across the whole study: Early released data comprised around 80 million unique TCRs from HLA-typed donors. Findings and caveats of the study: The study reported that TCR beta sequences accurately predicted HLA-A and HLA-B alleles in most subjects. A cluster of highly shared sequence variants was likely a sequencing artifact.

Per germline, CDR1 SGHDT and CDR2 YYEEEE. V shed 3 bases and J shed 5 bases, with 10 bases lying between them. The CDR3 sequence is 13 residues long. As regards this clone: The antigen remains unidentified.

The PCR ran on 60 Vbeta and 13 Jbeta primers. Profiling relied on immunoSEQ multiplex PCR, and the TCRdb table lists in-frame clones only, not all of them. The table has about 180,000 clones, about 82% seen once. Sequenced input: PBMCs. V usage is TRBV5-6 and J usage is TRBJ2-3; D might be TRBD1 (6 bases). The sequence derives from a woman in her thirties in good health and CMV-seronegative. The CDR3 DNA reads TGTGCCAGCAGCTACCTACAGGGAGATACGCAGTATTTT. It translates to CASSYLQGDTQYF.